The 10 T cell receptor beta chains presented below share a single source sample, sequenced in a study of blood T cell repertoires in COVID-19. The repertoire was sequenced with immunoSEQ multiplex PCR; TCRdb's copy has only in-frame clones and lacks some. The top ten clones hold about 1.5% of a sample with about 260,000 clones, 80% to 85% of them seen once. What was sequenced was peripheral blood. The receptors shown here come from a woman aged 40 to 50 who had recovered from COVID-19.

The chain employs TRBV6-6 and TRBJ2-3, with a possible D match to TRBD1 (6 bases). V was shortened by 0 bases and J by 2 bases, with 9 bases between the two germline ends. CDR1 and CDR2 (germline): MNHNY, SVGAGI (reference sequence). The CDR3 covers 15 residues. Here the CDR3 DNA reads TGTGCCAGCAGTTACTCGGGGGCTGTCACAGATACGCAGTATTTT. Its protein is CASSYSGAVTDTQYF.

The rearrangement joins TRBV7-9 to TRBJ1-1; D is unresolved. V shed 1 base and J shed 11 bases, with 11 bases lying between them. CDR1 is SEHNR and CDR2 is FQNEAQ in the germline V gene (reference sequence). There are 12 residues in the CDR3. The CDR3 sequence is CASSLVLGDAFF. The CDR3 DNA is TGTGCCAGCAGCTTAGTCCTCGGGGATGCTTTCTTT.

CDR3 in amino acids: CATSRRGTGGPQDTQYF. In nucleotides, the CDR3 is TGTGCCACCAGCAGACGTGGAACGGGGGGGCCGCAAGATACGCAGTATTTT. The chain links TRBV15 to TRBJ2-3; the match to TRBD2 covers 8 bases. V gave up 2 bases and J gave up 5 bases; unmatched junction bases: 12. CDR1 LNHNV and CDR2 YYDKDF come from the germline V gene (reference sequence). The CDR3 is 17 residues long. Looking up the rest from reference TRBV15 and TRBJ2-3 gives the full variable domain: DAMVIQNPRYQVTQFGKPVTLSCSQTLNHNVMYWYQQKSSQAPKLLFHYYDKDFNNEADTPDNFQSRRPNTSFCFLDIRSPGLGDTAMYLCATSRRGTGGPQDTQYFGPGTRLTVL.

CDR3 loop: CASSLGHRGNQPQHF. In DNA, the CDR3 is TGTGCCAGCAGCCTTGGCCACAGGGGCAATCAGCCCCAGCATTTT. V gene TRBV3-1 (or the pseudogene TRBV3-2) combines with J gene TRBJ1-5, with a weak D call TRBD1 (6 bases). The CDR3 length is 15 residues. Germline lookup yields CDR1 LGHDT and CDR2 YNNKEL (reference sequence). Trimming shortened V by 4 bases and J by 2 bases, and 12 bases separated the two germline ends.

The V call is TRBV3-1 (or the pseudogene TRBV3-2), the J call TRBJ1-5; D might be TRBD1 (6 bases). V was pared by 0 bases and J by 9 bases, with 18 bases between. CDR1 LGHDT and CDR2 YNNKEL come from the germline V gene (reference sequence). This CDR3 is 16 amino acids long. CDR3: CASSQDLRQGPSPQHF. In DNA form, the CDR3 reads TGTGCCAGCAGCCAAGATCTTCGGCAGGGGCCTTCGCCCCAGCATTTT.

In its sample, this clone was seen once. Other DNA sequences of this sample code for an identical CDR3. The CDR3 spells CASSYSRGSYEQYF. The CDR3 region has the DNA TGTGCCAGCAGTTACTCTCGGGGATCCTACGAGCAGTACTTC. This chain connects TRBV6-5 to TRBJ2-7; a possible D gene is TRBD2 (5 bases). The CDR3 has 14 amino acids. V lost 0 bases and J 1 base, leaving 7 bases between the germline ends. Germline V CDR1 and CDR2: MNHEY, SVGAGI.

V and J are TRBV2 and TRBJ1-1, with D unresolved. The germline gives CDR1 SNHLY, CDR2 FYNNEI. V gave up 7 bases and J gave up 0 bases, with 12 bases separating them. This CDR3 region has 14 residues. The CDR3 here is CASTKDGMNTEAFF. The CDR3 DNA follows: TGTGCCAGCACCAAGGACGGGATGAACACTGAAGCTTTCTTT. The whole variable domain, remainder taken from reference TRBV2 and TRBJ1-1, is EPEVTQTPSHQVTQMGQEVILRCVPISNHLYFYWYRQILGQKVEFLVSFYNNEISEKSEIFDDQFSVERPDGSNFTLKIRSTKLEDSAMYFCASTKDGMNTEAFFGQGTRLTVV.

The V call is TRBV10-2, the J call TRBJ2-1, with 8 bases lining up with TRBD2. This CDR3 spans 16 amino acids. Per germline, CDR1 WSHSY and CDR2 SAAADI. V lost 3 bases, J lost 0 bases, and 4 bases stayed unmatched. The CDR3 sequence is CASSEPLADSYNEQFF. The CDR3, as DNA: TGCGCCAGCAGTGAACCACTAGCGGACTCCTACAATGAGCAGTTCTTC.

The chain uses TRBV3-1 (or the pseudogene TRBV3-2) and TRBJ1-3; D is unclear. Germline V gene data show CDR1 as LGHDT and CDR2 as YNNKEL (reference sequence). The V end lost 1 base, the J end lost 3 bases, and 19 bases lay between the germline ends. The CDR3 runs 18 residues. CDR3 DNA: TGTGCCAGCAGCCAAGTTGGGTCGGTAGCCGCCTATGGAAACACCATATATTTT. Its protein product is CASSQVGSVAAYGNTIYF.

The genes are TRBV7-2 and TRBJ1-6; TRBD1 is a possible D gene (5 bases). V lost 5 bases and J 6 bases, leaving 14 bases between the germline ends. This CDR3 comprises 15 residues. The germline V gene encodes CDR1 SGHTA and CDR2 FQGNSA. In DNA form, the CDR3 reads TGTGCCAGCAGCCTCTCAGGGCCTTCTAATTCACCCCTCCACTTT. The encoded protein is CASSLSGPSNSPLHF.